This is a list of T cell receptor beta chains from one sample in a study of a mutant IDH1 vaccine in newly diagnosed glioma. TCRdb's table, derived via immunoSEQ multiplex PCR, lists solely in-frame clones and lacks some. The data hold under 45,000 clones, with roughly 83% observed a single time. No antigen has been identified for these receptors. The sequences come from PBMCs, collected from a glioma patient whose treatment included an IDH1 peptide vaccine. These receptors came from a woman younger than 30 with glioma. Some clones in this sample may be carry-over from other donors' samples. Both conserved end residues are part of each CDR3. Each record gives: CDR3 protein, clone size, J gene, CDR3 length, V gene. Some rows have no size entry. The others give once, few or many, or a class for an expanded clone.

CASSEPGRLDTQYF | . | TRBJ2-3 | 14 | TRBV5-5
CASSLTTYSDYEQYF | . | TRBJ2-7 | 15 | TRBV5-6
CASSEPSGRDEQYF | . | TRBJ2-7 | 14 | TRBV10-2
CASRQGGLGIQPQHF | . | TRBJ1-5 | 15 | TRBV28
CASSGTLQETQYF | . | TRBJ2-5 | 13 | TRBV5-4
CASSDDRGYNSPLHF | . | TRBJ1-6 | 15 | TRBV25-1
CASSEGTSSYNEQFF | . | TRBJ2-1 | 15 | TRBV10-1
CASNRGQGKETQYF | . | TRBJ2-5 | 14 | TRBV5-1
CASSPGQGGTEAFF | . | TRBJ1-1 | 14 | TRBV11-3
CASSSGTGFYEQYF | . | TRBJ2-7 | 14 | TRBV11-2
CASNFGTGVGTEAFF | few | TRBJ1-1 | 15 | TRBV6-5
CASSLPRANTEAFF | . | TRBJ1-1 | 14 | TRBV7-2
CASSRTSGGASTDTQYF | once | TRBJ2-3 | 17 | TRBV9
CASSIQGGGEKLFF | . | TRBJ1-4 | 14 | TRBV19
CASSQDRSGRVGQPQHF | few | TRBJ1-5 | 17 | TRBV4-2
CASSQESRTSGRADTQYF | . | TRBJ2-3 | 18 | TRBV4-1
CAISDRWRGTSYEQYF | . | TRBJ2-7 | 16 | TRBV10-3
CASSGGLAYNEQFF | few | TRBJ2-1 | 14 | TRBV10-2
CASSLPVLGEAFF | . | TRBJ1-1 | 13 | TRBV5-1
CASSPGQGATEPQHF | . | TRBJ1-5 | 15 | TRBV4-2